A selection of T cell receptor beta chains follows, all from one sample in a study of T cells in Graves' hyperthyroidism and ophthalmopathy. TCRdb re-derived calls from the multiplex PCR reads in MiXCR, one entry per CDR3 protein. Of almost 600,000 distinct CDR3 sequences in the sample, 46% were seen once. The sequencing input was peripheral blood or thyroid tissue (not recorded which). These receptors were obtained from a woman aged 18-35 years with Graves' hyperthyroidism. CDR3s include the opening cysteine and the closing phenylalanine or tryptophan. A D gene is named only where the DNA matches it firmly. Size is omitted from some rows. Given values are once, few, many or a class for expanded clones.

>TRBJ2-3|.|.|TRBV24-1
CATSAEIGWMDTQYF
TGTGCCACCAGTGCCGAAATCGGGTGGATGGATACGCAGTATTTT
>TRBJ2-6|.|.|TRBV25-1
CASARLQGNSGANVLTF
TGTGCCAGCGCCCGATTACAGGGAAACTCTGGGGCCAACGTCCTGACTTTC
>TRBJ1-6|many|.|TRBV5-1
CASSEGQGSPLHF
TGCGCCAGCAGCGAGGGGCAGGGTTCACCCCTCCACTTT
>TRBJ2-5|.|.|TRBV11-1
CASSLATAQETQYF
TGTGCCAGCAGCTTAGCGACAGCTCAAGAGACCCAGTACTTC
>TRBJ2-6|many|.|TRBV11-2
CASSSGGTSFSGANVLTF
TGTGCCAGCAGCTCCGGGGGAACTTCCTTCTCTGGGGCCAACGTCCTGACTTTC
>TRBJ1-1|many|TRBD1|TRBV28
CASSSDRGRGDTEAFF
TGTGCCAGCAGTTCAGACAGGGGGCGCGGAGACACTGAAGCTTTCTTT
>TRBJ2-3|few|TRBD2|TRBV20-1
CSAPSGRGLADTQYF
TGCAGTGCCCCTAGCGGGAGGGGGCTGGCAGATACGCAGTATTTT
>TRBJ1-5|.|TRBD1|TRBV6-5
CASRPRRQGWQPQHF
TGTGCCAGCAGGCCCAGGAGACAGGGGTGGCAGCCCCAGCATTTT
>TRBJ1-1|.|.|TRBV2
CASSEALTGPRTAFF
TGTGCCAGCAGTGAAGCCCTTACCGGTCCGCGAACGGCTTTCTTT
>TRBJ2-7|.|TRBD2|TRBV20-1
CSARVGAGAIYEQYF
TGCAGTGCTAGAGTCGGAGCGGGAGCTATCTATGAGCAGTACTTC
>TRBJ1-1|.|TRBD1|TRBV2
CASTGQGRETEAFF
TGTGCCAGCACCGGACAGGGGCGTGAAACTGAAGCTTTCTTT
>TRBJ1-4|.|TRBD1|TRBV7-9
CASSFRPGQGGEKLFF
TGTGCCAGCAGCTTCCGGCCGGGACAGGGAGGTGAAAAACTGTTTTTT
>TRBJ1-1|many|.|TRBV4-1
CASSLGGPGVNTEAFF
TGCGCCAGCAGCCTTGGGGGACCGGGAGTGAACACTGAAGCTTTCTTT
>TRBJ2-7|few|TRBD1|TRBV20-1
CSARDPGQEQYF
TGCAGTGCTAGAGACCCGGGACAGGAGCAGTACTTC
>TRBJ2-6|few|.|TRBV30
CAWSYPGANVLTF
TGTGCCTGGAGTTACCCTGGGGCCAACGTCCTGACTTTC
>TRBJ2-5|.|TRBD2|TRBV2
CASFEGLAGVETQYF
TGTGCCAGCTTCGAGGGACTAGCGGGAGTTGAGACCCAGTACTTC
>TRBJ1-2|.|TRBD1|TRBV29-1
CSSAGTGGHGYTF
TGCAGCTCGGCCGGGACAGGGGGCCATGGCTACACCTTC
>TRBJ2-5|.|.|TRBV20-1
CSASGHGGGNQPQYF
TGCAGTGCTAGTGGGCACGGAGGTGGCAATCAGCCCCAGTACTTC
>TRBJ1-2|.|.|TRBV20-1
CSAKEQARDLAYGHTF
TGCAGTGCTAAAGAGCAAGCAAGGGACCTAGCCTATGGACACACCTTC
>TRBJ1-2|.|.|TRBV29-1
CSYLNRANYGYTF
TGCAGTTATTTGAACAGAGCTAACTATGGCTACACCTTC
>TRBJ2-7|.|.|TRBV4-1
CASSQEETGEQYF
TGCGCCAGCAGCCAAGAAGAGACCGGGGAGCAGTACTTC
>TRBJ2-1|many|TRBD2|TRBV15
CATSRTSGRTKRAHEQFF
TGTGCCACCAGCAGGACTAGCGGGAGGACTAAGAGGGCACATGAGCAGTTCTTC
>TRBJ1-2|.|TRBD1|TRBV19
CASSKGTGDGYTF
TGTGCCAGTAGTAAAGGGACAGGGGATGGCTACACCTTC
>TRBJ2-7|.|.|TRBV27
CASTVGRGSYEQYF
TGTGCCAGCACCGTCGGACGGGGCTCCTACGAGCAGTACTTC
>TRBJ1-6|.|.|TRBV20-1
CSAPSDSIDTPLNF
TGCAGTGCTCCGTCGGATAGCATAGATACACCCCTCAACTTT
>TRBJ1-4|many|TRBD1|TRBV11-2
CASSKTTGYGTNEKLFF
TGTGCCAGCAGCAAAACGACAGGGTACGGCACTAATGAAAAACTGTTTTTT
>TRBJ2-7|.|.|TRBV15
CATSRTTNYEQYF
TGTGCCACCAGCAGGACAACTAACTACGAGCAGTACTTC
>TRBJ1-1|once|.|TRBV4-2
CASSQVGTPSEAFF
TGTGCCAGCAGCCAAGTGGGGACACCCTCCGAAGCTTTCTTT
>TRBJ1-3|.|TRBD1|TRBV10-3
CAISEAGGMNTGNTIYF
TGTGCCATCAGTGAGGCAGGGGGGATGAACACTGGAAACACCATATATTTT
>TRBJ2-5|.|TRBD1|TRBV9
CASSFGQGMRETQYF
TGTGCCAGCAGCTTCGGACAGGGCATGAGGGAGACCCAGTACTTC
>TRBJ2-7|many|.|TRBV7-2
CASSLTGLYEQYF
TGTGCCAGCAGCTTAACGGGGCTCTACGAGCAGTACTTC
>TRBJ2-5|.|TRBD1|TRBV6-5
CASSYSSGGQPQYF
TGTGCCAGCAGTTACTCATCAGGGGGTCAGCCCCAGTACTTC
>TRBJ2-7|.|.|TRBV2
CASINRQAQDGYEQYF
TGTGCCAGCATCAACAGACAGGCCCAAGATGGCTACGAGCAGTACTTC
>TRBJ2-7|many|.|TRBV6-1
CASSEFRDIGSYEQYF
TGTGCCAGCAGTGAATTTCGGGACATCGGATCCTACGAGCAGTACTTC
>TRBJ2-2|few|.|TRBV3-1
CASSQERAGELFF
TGTGCCAGCAGCCAAGAAAGAGCCGGGGAGCTGTTTTTT
>TRBJ2-2|many|TRBD2|TRBV6-1
CASSVSGPYTGELFF
TGTGCCAGCAGTGTTAGCGGGCCGTACACCGGGGAGCTGTTTTTT
>TRBJ2-5|many|.|TRBV7-6
CASSLHQETQYF
TGTGCCAGCAGCTTACACCAAGAGACCCAGTACTTC
>TRBJ1-2|.|.|TRBV11-3
CASSLDGRGDGYTF
TGTGCCAGCAGCCTTGACGGAAGGGGCGATGGCTACACCTTC
>TRBJ2-5|many|.|TRBV7-2
CASSPRPETQYF
TGTGCCAGCAGCCCCCGTCCAGAGACCCAGTACTTC
>TRBJ2-6|.|TRBD2|TRBV20-1
CSARVLAGGSGANVLTF
TGCAGTGCTAGAGTCCTAGCGGGAGGGTCTGGGGCCAACGTCCTGACTTTC
>TRBJ1-2|.|.|TRBV9
CASSTDTSGGGYTF
TGTGCCAGCAGCACTGACACTAGCGGCGGGGGCTACACCTTC
>TRBJ1-4|many|.|TRBV7-9
CASSSAGELEKLFF
TGTGCCAGCAGCTCCGCGGGAGAGCTGGAAAAACTGTTTTTT
>TRBJ1-5|.|.|TRBV3-1
CASSRRDGSYEHF
TGTGCCAGCAGCAGACGGGACGGATCCTACGAGCATTTT
>TRBJ1-2|.|.|TRBV27
CASAPKPGVGGYTF
TGTGCCAGCGCACCTAAACCAGGGGTAGGGGGCTACACCTTC
>TRBJ2-1|.|TRBD2|TRBV20-1
CSAQREGNTGEQFF
TGCAGTGCGCAGCGGGAGGGAAACACCGGGGAGCAGTTCTTC
>TRBJ2-6|once|TRBD1|TRBV7-9
CASSSTGGFSGANVLTF
TGTGCCAGCAGCTCCACAGGGGGCTTCTCTGGGGCCAACGTCCTGACTTTC
>TRBJ2-7|few|.|TRBV12-3/TRBV12-4
CASTKGYEQYF
TGTGCCAGCACCAAGGGCTACGAGCAGTACTTC
>TRBJ2-3|.|.|TRBV6-5
CASSRGEYDTQYF
TGTGCCAGCAGCAGGGGGGAATATGACACGCAGTATTTT
>TRBJ1-4|many|TRBD1|TRBV20-1
CSAAQGAPTNEKLFF
TGCAGTGCTGCGCAGGGGGCCCCTACTAATGAAAAACTGTTTTTT
>TRBJ1-6|many|TRBD1|TRBV20-1
CSARDLTGDGGPLHF
TGCAGTGCTAGAGACCTTACAGGGGATGGAGGACCCCTCCACTTT